These 20 T cell receptor beta chains share one sample of origin, sequenced in a study of T cells in Graves' hyperthyroidism and ophthalmopathy. Using RNA transcripts as the source, TCR beta CDR3 regions were amplified. HTBI primers were used for first-round RT-PCR of the TCR CDR3. TCRdb fed the multiplex PCR reads into MiXCR, producing one record per CDR3 protein. Seen here are more than 35,000 distinct CDR3 sequences, more than 40% observed once, and the top ten hold under 35%. Sequencing was carried out using peripheral blood or thyroid tissue (not recorded which). All receptors come from a woman between 50 and 59 years old with Graves' hyperthyroidism.

This clonotype was seen ten or more times. V and J are TRBV20-1 and TRBJ1-6; 7 bases agree with TRBD1. Per germline, CDR1 DFQATT and CDR2 SNEGSKA (reference sequence). The ends lost 6 bases at V and 0 bases at J; junction bases unmatched: 8. CDR3 length: 16 amino acids. The CDR3 nucleotides are TGCAGTGCCTCATCAGGGGGGAGCTCCTATAATTCACCCCTCCACTTT. It translates to CSASSGGSSYNSPLHF.

As concerns this clonotype: The junction and the germline gene differ at one end; a read error may be behind it. The chain recombines TRBV7-9 with TRBJ2-7, with D tentatively TRBD2 (6 bases). The CDR3 consists of 16 residues. Per germline, CDR1 SEHNR and CDR2 FQNEAQ (reference sequence). CDR3 in DNA: TGTGCCAGCAGCCAAGAGGCCAGGGACTTCTCCTACGAGCGGTACTTC. This encodes CASSQEARDFSYERYF.

The sample holds many counts of this clonotype. CDR3 amino acids: CATIDRISYEQYF. The CDR3 nucleotides read TGTGCCACCATAGACAGGATCTCCTACGAGCAGTACTTC. The chain carries TRBV6-1 and TRBJ2-7; TRBD1 is a possible D gene (6 bases). V lost 10 bases and J lost 0, with 13 bases in between. Germline CDR1 and CDR2: MNHNS and SASEGT. The length of the CDR3 is 13 residues.

In this sample, this clonotype turned up many times. The rearrangement links TRBV7-2 to TRBJ2-7; TRBD2 is a possible D gene (5 bases). Germline loops: CDR1 SGHTA, CDR2 FQGNSA. The CDR3 contains 12 residues. V was pared by 5 bases and J by 7 bases, with 12 bases between. The DNA of the CDR3 is TGTGCCAGCAGCGGTGGGAGATGGGAGCAGTACTTC. Translating it yields CASSGGRWEQYF.

About this clonotype itself: Mismatch with germline at one junction end may stem from a read error. The rearrangement uses TRBV7-8 and TRBJ2-5; 7 nucleotides line up with TRBD1. Germline CDR1 is SGHVS and CDR2 is FQNEAQ. CDR3 length: 13 residues. CDR3 coding DNA: TGTGCCAGCAGCATGTACACAGGGGAGACCCAGCACTTC. Its protein is CASSMYTGETQHF.

There are a few counts of this clonotype. The V call is TRBV7-6, the J call TRBJ2-5, with 12 bases matching TRBD2. The CDR3 consists of 19 residues. The germline CDR1 and CDR2 sequences are SGHVS and FNYEAQ. J was trimmed by 3 bases and V by 6 bases; bases with no gene match: 17. CDR3 loop: CASRLIAGLAGGPEETQYF. The CDR3 DNA follows: TGTGCCAGCAGGCTTATAGCGGGGCTAGCGGGAGGGCCGGAAGAGACCCAGTACTTC.

CDR3 loop: CAIRAAGGSDSPLHF. The CDR3 region has the DNA TGTGCCATCAGGGCCGCAGGGGGGTCTGATTCACCCCTCCACTTT. The chain combines TRBV10-3 with TRBJ1-6; TRBD1 matches 7 bases. In germline, CDR1 is ENHRY, CDR2 SYGVKD. The CDR3 is made up of 15 amino acids. V trimming: 6 bases; J trimming: 8 bases; junction bases outside the gene matches: 10.

This clonotype was seen once. An end of the junction does not agree with germline; a read error may underlie this. The chain combines TRBV4-1 with TRBJ1-3; no definite D call. This CDR3 comprises 14 residues. Germline assignment: CDR1 MGHRA and CDR2 YSYEKL. This CDR3 is CAGSQLGSGNTICF. The DNA for the CDR3 is TGCGCCGGCAGCCAACTAGGGTCTGGAAACACCATATGTTTT.

The V and J genes are TRBV3-1 and TRBJ2-5; 7 bases agree with TRBD2. V shed 3 bases and J 7 bases; nucleotides not matched to a gene: 5. CDR1 LGHDT and CDR2 YNNKEL come from the germline V gene (reference sequence). The CDR3 totals 13 residues. The CDR3 DNA reads as TGTGCCAGCAGCCATCTCGGCGGGGGGACCCAGTACTTC. It encodes CASSHLGGGTQYF.

J is TRBJ1-5 and V is TRBV20-1, with D tentatively TRBD1 (5 bases). CDR1 and CDR2 from the germline V gene are DFQATT and SNEGSKA (reference sequence). The V and J ends lost 2 bases and 5 bases respectively, with 19 bases between them. The CDR3 loop spans 16 amino acids. The CDR3 bases are TGCAGTGCTAGATTGGAGGGGCGCGGGAGGGATCAGCCCCAGCATTTT. Translating gives CSARLEGRGRDQPQHF.

The genes are TRBV29-1 and TRBJ1-2; maybe TRBD1 (6 bases). In germline, CDR1 is SQVTM, CDR2 ANQGSEA. Deletions cut 8 bases from V and 4 bases from J, with 17 bases between. The length of the CDR3 is 13 residues. DNA of the CDR3: TGCAGCAGTTTAGGACAGAGCGTCTATGGCTACACCTTC. This gives the protein CSSLGQSVYGYTF. Full variable domain (outside the CDR3, taken from reference TRBV29-1 and TRBJ1-2): SAVISQKPSRDICQRGTSLTIQCQVDSQVTMMFWYRQQPGQSLTLIATANQGSEATYESGFVIDKFPISRPNLTFSTLTVSNMSPEDSSIYLCSSLGQSVYGYTFGSGTRLTVV.

The gene calls are TRBV5-1 and TRBJ1-5; D might be TRBD1 (6 bases). The CDR3 has 14 residues. Deletions cut 2 bases from V and 7 bases from J, with 13 bases between. Looked up from germline, CDR1 is SGHRS and CDR2 is YFSETQ. The chain's CDR3 is CASSFGGLGQPQHF. The CDR3 nucleotides read TGCGCCAGCAGCTTCGGGGGGCTAGGACAGCCCCAGCATTTT.

This clonotype was observed at least ten times. The chain links TRBV29-1 to TRBJ1-2; D is unclear. Deletions cut 0 bases from V and 7 bases from J, with 12 bases between. The CDR3 is 13 residues long. CDR1 is SQVTM and CDR2 is ANQGSEA in the germline V gene. In DNA, the CDR3 is TGCAGCGTTGAAGATCGGTTCTTCGGTGGCTACACCTTC. Translated, it gives CSVEDRFFGGYTF.

This chain links TRBV2 with TRBJ2-7; TRBD2 aligns across 14 bases. V shed 10 bases and J 6 bases; nucleotides not matched to a gene: 5. The CDR3 runs 13 residues. The germline V gene encodes CDR1 SNHLY and CDR2 FYNNEI. The CDR3 protein is CANRLAGGVEQYF. The DNA of the CDR3 is TGTGCCAACAGACTAGCGGGAGGGGTCGAGCAGTACTTC. The whole variable domain, remainder taken from reference TRBV2 and TRBJ2-7, is EPEVTQTPSHQVTQMGQEVILRCVPISNHLYFYWYRQILGQKVEFLVSFYNNEISEKSEIFDDQFSVERPDGSNFTLKIRSTKLEDSAMYFCANRLAGGVEQYFGPGTRLTVT.

This clonotype showed up many times. The chain joins TRBV7-2 to TRBJ2-7; tentative D call: TRBD2 (5 bases). Per the germline V gene, CDR1 is SGHTA and CDR2 is FQGNSA. The CDR3 contains 17 residues. V was cut by 2 bases and J by 0 bases, with 17 bases left in between. The CDR3, as DNA: TGTGCCAGCAGCTTAACCCTGGGCGCCGGGGACTCCTACGAGCAGTACTTC. Protein sequence: CASSLTLGAGDSYEQYF.

This clonotype rates as medium-sized. The rearrangement uses TRBV10-3 and TRBJ2-7; TRBD2 is a possible D gene (5 bases). Per the germline V gene, CDR1 is ENHRY and CDR2 is SYGVKD. CDR3 length: 14 amino acids. The ends were cut back, 4 bases at V and 1 base at J, with 11 bases in the middle. The CDR3 protein is CAISGGLLSYEQYF. CDR3 DNA: TGTGCCATCAGTGGAGGGCTTCTTTCCTACGAGCAGTACTTC.

This clonotype was counted between two and nine times. This chain joins TRBV30 and TRBJ2-2; no definite D call. The CDR3 is 13 amino acids. The germline V gene has CDR1 GTSNPN and CDR2 SVGIG (reference sequence). Deletions cut 5 bases from V and 1 base from J, with 8 bases between. CDR3: CAWAVQNTGELFF. Here the CDR3 DNA reads TGTGCCTGGGCGGTACAGAACACCGGGGAGCTGTTTTTT.

This clonotype was detected many times. V is TRBV7-6 and J is TRBJ2-7; 9 bases match TRBD1. CDR3 length: 15 residues. V shed 3 bases and J 3 bases; nucleotides not matched to a gene: 6. Per germline, CDR1 SGHVS and CDR2 FNYEAQ. The chain's CDR3 is CASSFPPGQGYEQYF. The CDR3 DNA follows: TGTGCCAGCAGCTTTCCCCCGGGACAGGGCTACGAGCAGTACTTC. Full variable domain (rest looked up from reference TRBV7-6 and TRBJ2-7): GAGVSQSPRYKVTKRGQDVALRCDPISGHVSLYWYRQALGQGPEFLTYFNYEAQQDKSGLPNDRFSAERPEGSISTLTIQRTEQRDSAMYRCASSFPPGQGYEQYFGPGTRLTVT.

The chain carries TRBV11-2 and TRBJ1-6, with D possibly TRBD1 on 5 matching bases. Germline loops: CDR1 SGHAT, CDR2 FQNNGV. V lost 6 bases, J lost 12 bases, and 15 bases lay in between. The CDR3 contains 13 residues. DNA for the CDR3: TGTGCCAGCAGGCTACAGGAAAGGGGACCCCTCCACTTT. This codes for CASRLQERGPLHF. Full variable domain (outside the CDR3, taken from reference TRBV11-2 and TRBJ1-6): EAGVAQSPRYKIIEKRQSVAFWCNPISGHATLYWYQQILGQGPKLLIQFQNNGVVDDSQLPKDRFSAERLKGVDSTLKIQPAKLEDSAVYLCASRLQERGPLHFGNGTRLTVT.

Many counts were recorded for this clonotype. The CDR3 sequence is CASSEAIGRVYGYTF. The CDR3, as DNA: TGTGCCAGCAGTGAAGCGATCGGCAGGGTCTATGGCTACACCTTC. V usage is TRBV6-1 and J usage is TRBJ1-2; maybe TRBD1 (5 bases). Germline V gives CDR1 MNHNS, CDR2 SASEGT. The CDR3 sequence is 15 residues long. V was cut by 0 bases and J by 4 bases, with 12 bases left in between.